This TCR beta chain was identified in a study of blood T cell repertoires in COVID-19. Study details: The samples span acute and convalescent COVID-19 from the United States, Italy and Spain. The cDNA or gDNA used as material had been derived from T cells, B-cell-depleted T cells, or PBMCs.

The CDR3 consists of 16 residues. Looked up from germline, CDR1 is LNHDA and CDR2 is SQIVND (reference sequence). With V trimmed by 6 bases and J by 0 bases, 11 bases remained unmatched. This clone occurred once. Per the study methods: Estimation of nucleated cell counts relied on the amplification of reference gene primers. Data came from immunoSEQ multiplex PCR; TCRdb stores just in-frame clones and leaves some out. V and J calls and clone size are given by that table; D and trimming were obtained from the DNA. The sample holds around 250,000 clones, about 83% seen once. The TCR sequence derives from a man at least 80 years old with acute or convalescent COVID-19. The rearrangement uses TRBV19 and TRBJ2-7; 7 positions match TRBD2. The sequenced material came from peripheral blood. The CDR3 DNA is TGTGCCAGTAGCTCGTTTACTTCTAGCGGCTCCTACGAGCAGTACTTC. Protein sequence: CASSSFTSSGSYEQYF.